This entry is about one T cell receptor (beta chain). This sample was taken from a study of technical replicates of blood from several donors. The CDR3 sequence is 15 residues long. The ends were cut back, 3 bases at V and 6 bases at J, with 18 bases in the middle. CDR1 SGDLS and CDR2 YYNGEE come from the germline V gene. Data came from immunoSEQ multiplex PCR; TCRdb stores just in-frame clones and leaves some out. This sample has roughly 81,000 clones; around 97% occur once, and the top ten carry about 0.19%. This sequence joins TRBV9 and TRBJ1-2; D ambiguous. The origin of this receptor is a human donor in good health. Sequenced sample: T cells isolated from PBMCs. CDR3: CASSERAERKDGYTF. In DNA form, the CDR3 reads TGTGCCAGCAGCGAGCGGGCAGAGAGGAAAGATGGCTACACCTTC. Full variable domain (missing parts from reference TRBV9 and TRBJ1-2): DSGVTQTPKHLITATGQRVTLRCSPRSGDLSVYWYQQSLDQGLQFLIQYYNGEERAKGNILERFSAQQFPDLHSELNLSSLELGDSALYFCASSERAERKDGYTFGSGTRLTVV.